The 15 T cell receptor beta chains below all came from one sample that was sequenced in a study of T cell repertoires in cytomegalovirus infection. These receptors lack a known antigen. One entry per CDR3 protein results from TCRdb running MiXCR on the reads. The table records around 430,000 distinct CDR3 sequences, under 45% of them present only once. Sequenced material: cultured PBMCs, taken from culture after CMV antigen stimulation. Receptor source: a human donor in good health (CMV status not recorded). Some clones in this sample may be carry-over from other donors' samples.

The V and J genes are TRBV6-6 and TRBJ2-7; perhaps TRBD1 as D (6 bases). This CDR3 has 13 residues. The germline V gene has CDR1 MNHNY and CDR2 SVGAGI (reference sequence). Trimming stripped 1 base from V and 5 bases from J, with 9 bases between. CDR3 bases: TGTGCCAGCAGTTACTGGGGGCGCGACGAGCAGTACTTC. Translating gives CASSYWGRDEQYF.

The chain couples TRBV10-3 to TRBJ1-1; the D gene is possibly TRBD1 (5 bases). CDR1 ENHRY and CDR2 SYGVKD come from the germline V gene. The CDR3 sequence is 14 residues long. V was cut by 4 bases and J by 1 base, with 10 bases left in between. CDR3 nucleotide sequence: TGTGCCATCAGTGTCGGGGGGGGGAACACTGAAGCTTTCTTT. Its translation is CAISVGGGNTEAFF.

The rearrangement uses TRBV11-2 and TRBJ2-3; D possibly corresponds to TRBD1 (6 bases). The V end was cut by 3 bases, the J end by 6 bases, with 13 bases between. Germline V gene sequence: CDR1 SGHAT, CDR2 FQNNGV. This CDR3 has 14 residues. The CDR3 is CASSFQPRGDTQYF. CDR3 coding DNA: TGTGCCAGCAGCTTTCAACCGAGGGGGGATACGCAGTATTTT.

This clonotype was observed a single time. This chain connects TRBV2 to TRBJ2-1; D is possibly TRBD1 (5 bases). The V end lost 6 bases, the J end lost 6 bases, and 12 bases lay between the germline ends. Germline V gene data show CDR1 as SNHLY and CDR2 as FYNNEI. This CDR3 comprises 13 residues. The CDR3 sequence is CASRETDLNEQFF. The CDR3 bases are TGTGCCAGCAGGGAGACAGACCTCAATGAGCAGTTCTTC.

This clonotype was counted a few times. The chain has TRBV7-9 and TRBJ2-1, with D perhaps TRBD2 (6 bases). The V end was cut by 5 bases, the J end by 9 bases, with 14 bases between. The length of the CDR3 is 13 residues. Germline CDR1 is SEHNR and CDR2 is FQNEAQ (reference sequence). The CDR3 is CASSILRGSEQFF. The CDR3 DNA reads TGTGCCAGCAGCATACTCCGGGGGAGTGAGCAGTTCTTC.

This clonotype was recorded a few times. The CDR3 DNA sequence: TGTGCCAGCAGCTCCCCCCTCCTGACCGCGCCGGAGCTGTTTTTT. Its translation is CASSSPLLTAPELFF. The chain employs TRBV7-2 and TRBJ2-2; no definite D call. The V gene lost 4 bases and the J gene lost 10 bases, with 19 bases spanning the gap. CDR1 and CDR2 (germline): SGHTA, FQGNSA. The length of the CDR3 is 15 residues. Complete variable domain (other parts from reference TRBV7-2 and TRBJ2-2): GAGVSQSPSNKVTEKGKDVELRCDPISGHTALYWYRQSLGQGLEFLIYFQGNSAPDKSGLPSDRFSAERTGGSVSTLTIQRTQQEDSAVYLCASSSPLLTAPELFFGEGSRLTVL.

This clonotype turned up a few times. The chain uses TRBV11-2 and TRBJ2-2; D may be TRBD1 (6 bases). The germline CDR1 and CDR2 sequences are SGHAT and FQNNGV. This CDR3 contains 16 residues. Trimming left V 6 bases short and J 3 bases short, with 17 bases between. CDR3 amino acids: CASSPRVRGDTGELFF. The CDR3 nucleotides are TGTGCCAGCAGTCCCCGGGTCAGGGGCGACACCGGGGAGCTGTTTTTT.

The J gene is TRBJ1-4, the V gene TRBV12-3 or TRBV12-4; D ambiguous. The ends were cut back, 5 bases at V and 8 bases at J, with 9 bases in the middle. The CDR3 is 12 amino acids. CDR3 region: CASSPLYEKLFF. CDR3 nucleotide sequence: TGTGCCAGCAGTCCACTCTACGAAAAACTGTTTTTT.

This clonotype was seen a few times. The chain links TRBV7-6 to TRBJ1-2; a possible D gene is TRBD1 (5 bases). Germline CDR1 and CDR2: SGHVS and FNYEAQ. Deletions cut 5 bases from V and 5 bases from J, with 27 bases between. The CDR3 runs 18 residues. As DNA, the CDR3 is TGTGCCAGCAGCCCCCAACTGGGGGAGGGGATAAGGAGTTATGGCTACACCTTC. Residues: CASSPQLGEGIRSYGYTF.

This clonotype came up once. The chain uses TRBV20-1 and TRBJ1-6, with D unclear. Germline loops: CDR1 DFQATT, CDR2 SNEGSKA (reference sequence). V dropped 2 bases and J dropped 8 bases, with 7 bases sitting between them. CDR3 length: 12 residues. CDR3 protein: CSARLTYSPLHF. As DNA, the CDR3 is TGCAGTGCTAGACTGACGTATTCACCCCTCCACTTT.

This chain uses TRBV12-5 with TRBJ2-1, with a tentative D call TRBD2 (5 bases). With 6 bases removed from V and 2 bases from J, the gap between germline ends came to 14 bases. CDR1 LGHNT and CDR2 FRNRAP come from the germline V gene. The CDR3 has 15 residues. The chain's CDR3 is CASGEYSATYNEQFF. The CDR3 nucleotides are TGTGCTAGTGGGGAATATAGCGCTACCTACAATGAGCAGTTCTTC. Drawing the rest from reference TRBV12-5 and TRBJ2-1, the complete variable domain is DARVTQTPRHKVTEMGQEVTMRCQPILGHNTVFWYRQTMMQGLELLAYFRNRAPLDDSGMPKDRFSAEMPDATLATLKIQPSEPRDSAVYFCASGEYSATYNEQFFGPGTRLTVL.

The V gene is TRBV7-2, the J gene TRBJ2-7; TRBD1 or TRBD2 may be the D gene (6 bases each). Trimming pared 3 bases from V and 2 bases from J, leaving 17 bases between. CDR3 length: 16 residues. Germline CDR1 SGHTA, CDR2 FQGNSA. The CDR3 DNA is TGTGCCAGCAGCTTCGTTGGGGGGCGATCCACCTACGAGCAGTACTTC. It is translated as CASSFVGGRSTYEQYF.

This chain connects TRBV7-9 to TRBJ2-6; D gene ambiguous. Germline V lookup: CDR1 SEHNR, CDR2 FQNEAQ (reference sequence). CDR3 length: 16 residues. Between the trimmed V and J ends, which lost 2 bases and 4 bases, there was a span of 12 bases. The CDR3: CASSLRLLGGANVLTF. Written as DNA, the CDR3 is TGTGCCAGCAGCTTAAGGTTGCTTGGCGGGGCCAACGTCCTGACTTTC.

The chain has TRBV5-6 and TRBJ1-3; D perhaps matches TRBD1 (6 bases). Looked up from germline, CDR1 is SGHDT and CDR2 is YYEEEE. The V gene lost 4 bases and the J gene lost 0 bases, with 11 bases spanning the gap. The CDR3 contains 15 residues. The CDR3 is CASSTDSASGNTIYF. CDR3 bases: TGTGCCAGCAGCACGGACAGTGCCTCTGGAAACACCATATATTTT. Full variable domain (remainder filled in from reference TRBV5-6 and TRBJ1-3): DAGVTQSPTHLIKTRGQQVTLRCSPKSGHDTVSWYQQALGQGPQFIFQYYEEEERQRGNFPDRFSGHQFPNYSSELNVNALLLGDSALYLCASSTDSASGNTIYFGEGSWLTVV.

This sequence joins TRBV7-8 and TRBJ2-3, with D possibly matching TRBD1 (6 bases). V was trimmed by 8 bases and J by 2 bases, leaving 11 bases between them. This CDR3 contains 13 residues. CDR1 is SGHVS, CDR2 FQNEAQ, per germline. Here the CDR3 DNA reads TGTGCCAGCCGCCGGGACAACACAGATACGCAGTATTTT. Amino acid sequence: CASRRDNTDTQYF.